The 17 T cell receptor beta chains below all came from one sample that was sequenced in a study of blood T cell repertoires in COVID-19 (dated by TCRdb to 2020 to 2022). Libraries were constructed by the immunoSEQ multiplex PCR assay. TCRdb re-hosts the immuneACCESS table, in-frame sequences only. Its copies lack some clones; in the studies checked, an unresolved V gene accounts for under half of them, and the cause for the rest is not known. The sample contains 350,000 or so clones, 88% of them found a single time. The top ten constitute under 1.2% of the sample. The sample was PBMCs or T cells enriched from blood (not recorded which). Receptors were obtained from a woman aged 30 to 39 who had been exposed to COVID-19.

V usage is TRBV28 and J usage is TRBJ1-2; D uncertain. This CDR3 has 16 residues. The V end lost 5 bases, the J end lost 7 bases, and 23 bases lay between the germline ends. CDR1 and CDR2 (germline): MDHEN, SYDVKM. CDR3 residues: CASSLREQRVVCGYTF. CDR3 coding DNA: TGTGCCAGCAGTCTCCGGGAACAGAGGGTGGTGTGTGGCTACACCTTC.

This clone was seen once. The chain uses TRBV18 and TRBJ2-2; no clear D gene. Between the trimmed V and J ends, which lost 4 bases and 3 bases, there was a span of 6 bases. Germline values: CDR1 KGHSH, CDR2 LQKENI. The CDR3 sequence is 13 residues long. CDR3 in amino acids: CASSLRDTGELFF. In nucleotides, the CDR3 is TGTGCCAGCTCACTACGGGACACCGGGGAGCTGTTTTTT.

The V gene is TRBV27, the J gene TRBJ2-5; 10 nucleotides align to TRBD1. The junction had 8 bases not matched to a gene; V was cut back by 5 bases and J by 2 bases. The CDR3 runs 16 residues. CDR1 MNHEY and CDR2 SMNVEV come from the germline V gene (reference sequence). This CDR3 is CASSPQTGGLQETQYF. As DNA, the CDR3 is TGTGCCAGCAGTCCACAGACAGGGGGCTTACAAGAGACCCAGTACTTC.

This sequence joins TRBV19 and TRBJ2-4; no clear D. V gave up 0 bases and J gave up 7 bases, with 13 bases separating them. This CDR3 spans 15 amino acids. Per the germline V gene, CDR1 is LNHDA and CDR2 is SQIVND (reference sequence). DNA of the CDR3: TGTGCCAGTAGTATAGATCGGCTTAGCCGGAACATTCAGTACTTC. Encoded protein: CASSIDRLSRNIQYF.

The V call is TRBV19, the J call TRBJ2-7; 10 nucleotides match TRBD2. This CDR3 has 14 residues. V shed 5 bases, J shed 3 bases, and the junction held 4 bases outside the gene matches. Per germline, CDR1 LNHDA and CDR2 SQIVND (reference sequence). Here the CDR3 reads CASSASGRGYEQYF. The CDR3 nucleotides are TGTGCCAGTAGTGCTAGCGGGAGAGGCTACGAGCAGTACTTC.

This clone appeared a single time. The rearrangement joins TRBV27 to TRBJ2-4; TRBD2 aligns across 11 bases. This CDR3 is built from 15 residues. The V and J ends lost 2 bases and 9 bases, in that order; junction bases with no gene match: 6. The V gene's germline CDR1 is MNHEY and CDR2 SMNVEV (reference sequence). CDR3: CASSLITSGSGIQYF. The CDR3 nucleotides are TGTGCCAGCAGTTTAATAACTAGCGGGAGTGGCATTCAGTACTTC.

This chain connects TRBV9 to TRBJ2-7; D is perhaps TRBD2 (6 bases). Trimming removed 3 bases at V and 7 bases at J, with 20 bases between. CDR1 and CDR2 from the germline V gene are SGDLS and YYNGEE. The CDR3 runs to 15 residues. Written as DNA, the CDR3 is TGTGCCAGCAGCGAGACCGGGACTGACCTCTCTGAGCAGTACTTC. It encodes CASSETGTDLSEQYF.

CDR3 in amino acids: CASSQGQGTYEQYF. Written as DNA, the CDR3 is TGCGCCAGCAGCCAGGGACAGGGAACCTACGAGCAGTACTTC. The chain is built from TRBV5-1 and TRBJ2-7; 9 bases line up with TRBD1. The ends lost 4 bases at V and 2 bases at J; junction bases unmatched: 4. Germline CDR1 reads SGHRS; CDR2 reads YFSETQ. The CDR3 spans 14 residues.

The chain joins TRBV27 to TRBJ1-5, with no clear D. Germline V gene data show CDR1 as MNHEY and CDR2 as SMNVEV (reference sequence). This CDR3 has 13 residues. Trimming pared 3 bases from V and 3 bases from J, leaving 6 bases between. CDR3 amino acids: CASSFGHNQPQHF. CDR3 bases: TGTGCCAGCAGTTTTGGGCACAATCAGCCCCAGCATTTT.

CDR3 in DNA: TGTGCCAGCAGAGCAGGGAACACCATATATTTT. Encoded protein: CASRAGNTIYF. The V gene is TRBV12-3 or TRBV12-4, the J gene TRBJ1-3, with D tentatively TRBD1 (5 bases). V lost 6 bases and J 7 bases, leaving 7 bases between the germline ends. There are 11 residues in the CDR3.

The CDR3 sequence is CAERGEGFPPRGYTF. As DNA, the CDR3 is TGCGCCGAGAGAGGGGAGGGTTTCCCTCCAAGGGGCTACACCTTC. The genes are TRBV10-1 and TRBJ1-2; TRBD1 might be the D (5 bases). V was pared by 11 bases and J by 8 bases, with 27 bases between. Per the germline V gene, CDR1 is WNHNN and CDR2 is SYGVQD (reference sequence). The CDR3 covers 15 residues.

The chain couples TRBV18 to TRBJ1-1, with D unclear. The V end was cut by 2 bases, the J end by 0 bases, with 13 bases between. CDR1 KGHSH and CDR2 LQKENI come from the germline V gene. CDR3 length: 16 amino acids. This CDR3 is CASSPMEGTLNTEAFF. CDR3 sequence (DNA): TGTGCCAGCTCACCAATGGAGGGAACCTTGAACACTGAAGCTTTCTTT.

The chain carries TRBV18 and TRBJ2-7; TRBD2 is a possible D gene (5 bases). The germline gives CDR1 KGHSH, CDR2 LQKENI. The CDR3 consists of 14 residues. The V gene lost 3 bases and the J gene lost 0 bases, with 9 bases spanning the gap. This chain's CDR3 is CASSPFGDSYEQYF. CDR3 coding DNA: TGTGCCAGCTCACCTTTCGGGGACTCCTACGAGCAGTACTTC.

V and J are TRBV27 and TRBJ2-7; TRBD2 is a possible D gene (6 bases). The CDR3 runs 12 residues. Germline CDR1 MNHEY, CDR2 SMNVEV (reference sequence). V was shortened by 8 bases and J by 6 bases, with 14 bases between the two germline ends. The CDR3 DNA reads TGTGCCAGCGCTTTGGGAGCGGGCGAGCAGTACTTC. Amino acid sequence: CASALGAGEQYF.

The chain carries TRBV15 and TRBJ2-7, with D maybe TRBD1 (5 bases). From germline, CDR1 is LNHNV and CDR2 YYDKDF (reference sequence). The ends were cut back, 0 bases at V and 2 bases at J, with 14 bases in the middle. The CDR3 extends over 16 amino acids. The CDR3 sequence is CATSRDRGGSPYEQYF. The CDR3 coding sequence is TGTGCCACCAGCAGAGATAGGGGCGGATCCCCCTACGAGCAGTACTTC. Supplemented by reference TRBV15 and TRBJ2-7, the full variable domain reads DAMVIQNPRYQVTQFGKPVTLSCSQTLNHNVMYWYQQKSSQAPKLLFHYYDKDFNNEADTPDNFQSRRPNTSFCFLDIRSPGLGDTAMYLCATSRDRGGSPYEQYFGPGTRLTVT.

The chain links TRBV5-4 to TRBJ2-3, with D maybe TRBD1 (6 bases). V was shortened by 4 bases and J by 1 base, with 13 bases between the two germline ends. The CDR3 runs 15 residues. Per germline, CDR1 SGHNT and CDR2 YYREEE (reference sequence). The CDR3 nucleotides are TGTGCCAGCAGCCAACCCTGGACAGGCACAGATACGCAGTATTTT. Translated, it gives CASSQPWTGTDTQYF.

V usage is TRBV27 and J usage is TRBJ1-1, with D perhaps TRBD1 (5 bases). This CDR3 contains 14 residues. The germline V and J ends were trimmed by 4 bases and 3 bases, with 12 bases remaining between them. Germline CDR1 MNHEY, CDR2 SMNVEV (reference sequence). The CDR3 spells CASSSWGRDTEAFF. Here the CDR3 DNA reads TGTGCCAGCAGTTCCTGGGGCCGGGACACTGAAGCTTTCTTT.